Included here is one T cell receptor beta chain sequence, with context. Its antigen is not identified. This entry comes from a study of cytotoxic CD8 clonotypes in ibrutinib-treated CLL. General study results and limits: Clonality (at baseline) was higher than in age-matched healthy donors and tracked circulating CD8+ T-cell counts. At ibrutinib response, clonality increased, and at progression it declined back toward baseline.

The CDR3 totals 19 residues. Germline V gene lookup returns CDR1 SGHNT and CDR2 YENEEA. V dropped 0 bases and J dropped 1 base, with 19 bases sitting between them. Frozen-stored PBMCs produced approximately 2 micrograms of genomic DNA for TCR beta libraries. With sequencing, the targeted depth ranged from 1 in 200,000 to 1 in 1 million T cells. The method was immunoSEQ multiplex PCR; TCRdb's version includes in-frame clones alone and lacks a portion of them. This table has about 70,000 clones, about nine tenths appearing once. This specimen consisted of PBMCs, obtained after 12 months of ibrutinib treatment. V is TRBV11-3 and J is TRBJ2-4; TRBD2 might be the D (6 bases). The source is a human donor with chronic lymphocytic leukemia. This chain's CDR3 is CASSLDAGRFARAKNIQYF. In nucleotides, the CDR3 is TGTGCCAGCAGCTTAGATGCAGGGAGGTTCGCGAGGGCCAAAAACATTCAGTACTTC.